Listed below are T cell receptor beta chains from one sample, sequenced in a study of regulatory and conventional T cells in RAG deficiency. Profiling relied on immunoSEQ multiplex PCR, and the TCRdb table lists in-frame clones only, not all of them. The repertoire holds about 28,000 clones, with around nine tenths as singletons. The same specimen was also included in a second study, on regulatory T cells.

Source material: Tregs sorted from blood. These receptors were collected from a human donor in good health. CDR3s include the opening cysteine and the closing phenylalanine or tryptophan. A D gene is named only where the DNA matches it firmly. A row's size may be missing; if present it is once, few, many or a size class.

j_call d_call clone_size v_call cdr3_nt cdr3_aa
TRBJ1-1 . . TRBV10-3 TGTGCCATCAGGGTAGGACAGACCGAAGCTTTCTTT CAIRVGQTEAFF
TRBJ2-7 . . TRBV5-6 TGTGCCAGCAGCTATGAGGACAGCTCCTACGAGCAGTACTTC CASSYEDSSYEQYF
TRBJ2-5 . . TRBV18 TGTGCCAGCTCACTGGGCACTCAAGAGACCCAGTACTTC CASSLGTQETQYF
TRBJ1-6 . . TRBV6-1 TGTGCCAGCAATGACTACCTCTCCTATAATTCACCCCTCCACTTT CASNDYLSYNSPLHF
TRBJ1-2 TRBD1 . TRBV29-1 TGCAGCGTTGCCCGGGACAGGGCCAGTGGCTACACCTTC CSVARDRASGYTF
TRBJ2-5 . . TRBV5-1 TGCGCCAGCAGCCGGGACACGGATGGGACCCAGTACTTC CASSRDTDGTQYF
TRBJ1-6 . . TRBV14 TGTGCCAGCAGCCAAGATGCCCGCCGGAGCTCCTATAATTCACCCCTCCACTTT CASSQDARRSSYNSPLHF
TRBJ2-3 TRBD2 . TRBV7-9 TGTGCCAGCAGCCTGAGACTAGCGGGGGCAGATACGCAGTATTTT CASSLRLAGADTQYF
TRBJ1-6 . . TRBV21-1 TGTGCCAGCATCCCAGCAGAGGGCTATAATTCACCCCTCCACTTT CASIPAEGYNSPLHF
TRBJ1-2 . . TRBV9 TGTGCCAGCAGCGTATCGGGGGGTGGTGTCGGCTATGGCTACACCTTC CASSVSGGGVGYGYTF
TRBJ2-7 . . TRBV29-1 TGCAGCGTTGAAGATACCTACGAGCAGTACTTC CSVEDTYEQYF
TRBJ2-1 . . TRBV5-1 TGCGCCAGCAGCCCAAGCGGGACAGGATACAATGAGCAGTTCTTC CASSPSGTGYNEQFF
TRBJ1-1 TRBD1 few TRBV4-1 TGCGCCAGCAGCCGAGTCGACAGGGGGAGAGCTTTCTTT CASSRVDRGRAFF
TRBJ2-7 . . TRBV25-1 TGTGCCAGCAATTGGGGATACGAGCAGTACTTC CASNWGYEQYF
TRBJ2-1 . . TRBV7-7 TGTGCTAGCAGCCTAAACCAGGGGACTAACAATGAGCAGTTCTTC CASSLNQGTNNEQFF
TRBJ2-3 TRBD2 . TRBV10-3 TGTGCCACCGCGACCGGGACTAGCGGCACAGATACGCAGTATTTT CATATGTSGTDTQYF
TRBJ1-5 TRBD1 . TRBV15 TGTGCCACCACCGAACGACAGGGGAGCAATCAGCCCCAGCATTTT CATTERQGSNQPQHF
TRBJ2-1 TRBD2 . TRBV7-9 TGTGCCAGCAGCTTAGCGGGGGGGTACAATGAGCAGTTCTTC CASSLAGGYNEQFF
TRBJ1-5 TRBD1 . TRBV6-1 TGTGCCAGCAGTCCGACAGGGGGCAATCAGCCCCAGCATTTT CASSPTGGNQPQHF
TRBJ1-5 . . TRBV6-1 TGTGCCAGCAGTGAAGTAAGGAGATACAGCAATCAGCCCCAGCATTTT CASSEVRRYSNQPQHF
TRBJ1-2 . . TRBV5-1 TGCGCCAGCAGCTCCGACCCCGGGACAACGGATGGCTACACCTTC CASSSDPGTTDGYTF
TRBJ1-2 . . TRBV5-6 TGTGCCAGCAGCTTGAATAACTATGGCTACACCTTC CASSLNNYGYTF
TRBJ1-2 . . TRBV7-2 TGTGCCAGCAGCTTAGCGCCTAACTATGGCTACACCTTC CASSLAPNYGYTF
TRBJ2-4 . . TRBV11-2 TGTGCCAGCAGCTTAGGGAAGGGCGTCGGAAACATTCAGTACTTC CASSLGKGVGNIQYF
TRBJ1-3 . . TRBV30 TGTGCCTGGAGTAGAAGGGACTCTGGAAACACCATATATTTT CAWSRRDSGNTIYF
TRBJ2-7 . . TRBV28 TGTGCCAGCAGTTCCCCCGGGACGTCTTCCTACGAGCAGTACTTC CASSSPGTSSYEQYF
TRBJ2-3 . . TRBV21-1 TGTGCCACCCACACAGGGAGAGATACGCAGTATTTT CATHTGRDTQYF
TRBJ2-7 TRBD2 once TRBV18 TGTGCCAGCACGAGACTAGCGGGGGGCTACGAGCAGTACTTC CASTRLAGGYEQYF
TRBJ1-1 . . TRBV6-5 TGTGCCAGCAGTTACAGGGGGAGAACGAACACTGAAGCTTTCTTT CASSYRGRTNTEAFF
TRBJ2-7 . . TRBV4-1 TGCGCCAGCAGCCAAGTTGGTGGGGGCGAGCAGTACTTC CASSQVGGGEQYF
TRBJ1-1 TRBD1 . TRBV2 TGTGCCAGCAGGTCCGGGACAGGGACCCAAGGTGAAGCTTTCTTT CASRSGTGTQGEAFF
TRBJ1-2 . . TRBV19 TGTGCCAGTAAAAGCACGGTCTATGGCTACACCTTC CASKSTVYGYTF
TRBJ2-2 TRBD1 . TRBV5-1 TGCGCCAGCAGCGCCGGGACAGGGGTGGTCGGGGAGCTGTTTTTT CASSAGTGVVGELFF
TRBJ2-4 TRBD1 . TRBV5-1 TGCGCCAGCAGCCCTCGTAACGTCAGGGGGCTTGAGAGGAACATTCAGTACTTC CASSPRNVRGLERNIQYF
TRBJ2-3 . once TRBV6-6 TGTGCCAGCATTAATTTGAGGGGAGATACGCAGTATTTT CASINLRGDTQYF
TRBJ1-3 . . TRBV28 TGTGCCAGCAGTTTACCCCAGGCGAGCTCTGGAAACACCATATATTTT CASSLPQASSGNTIYF
TRBJ1-2 . . TRBV5-1 TGCGCCAGCAGCGCGAGGGGACCGGATGGGGATGGCTACACCTTC CASSARGPDGDGYTF
TRBJ1-1 . . TRBV10-3 TGTGCCAGCAGTTACGGGGGATTGAACACTGAAGCTTTCTTT CASSYGGLNTEAFF
TRBJ2-6 TRBD1 . TRBV2 TGTGCCAGCAGGAGGACAGGGCCTTGGTCTGGGGCCAACGTCCTGACTTTC CASRRTGPWSGANVLTF
TRBJ1-2 . . TRBV28 TGTGCCAGCAGTTTACTCCGACAGGAATTTTATGGCTACACCTTC CASSLLRQEFYGYTF
TRBJ2-5 TRBD1 . TRBV7-8 TGTGCCAGCAGCTCCTACAGGGGGCACGAGACCCAGTACTTC CASSSYRGHETQYF
TRBJ1-2 TRBD1 . TRBV27 TGTGCCAGCACCCCGACGAGGGGGCAATGGTATGGCTACACCTTC CASTPTRGQWYGYTF